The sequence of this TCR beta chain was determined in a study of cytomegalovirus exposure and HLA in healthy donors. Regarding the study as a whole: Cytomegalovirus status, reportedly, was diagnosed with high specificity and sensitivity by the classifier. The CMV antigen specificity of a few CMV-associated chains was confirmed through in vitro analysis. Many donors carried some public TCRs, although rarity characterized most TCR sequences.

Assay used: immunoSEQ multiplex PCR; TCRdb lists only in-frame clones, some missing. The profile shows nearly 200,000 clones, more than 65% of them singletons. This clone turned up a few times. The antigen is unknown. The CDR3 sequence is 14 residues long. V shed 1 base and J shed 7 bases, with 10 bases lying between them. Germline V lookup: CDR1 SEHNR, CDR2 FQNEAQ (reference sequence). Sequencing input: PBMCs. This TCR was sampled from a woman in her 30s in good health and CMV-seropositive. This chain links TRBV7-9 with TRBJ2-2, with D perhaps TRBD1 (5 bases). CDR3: CASSLDGAIGELFF. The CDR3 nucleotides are TGTGCCAGCAGCTTAGATGGGGCGATCGGGGAGCTGTTTTTT.